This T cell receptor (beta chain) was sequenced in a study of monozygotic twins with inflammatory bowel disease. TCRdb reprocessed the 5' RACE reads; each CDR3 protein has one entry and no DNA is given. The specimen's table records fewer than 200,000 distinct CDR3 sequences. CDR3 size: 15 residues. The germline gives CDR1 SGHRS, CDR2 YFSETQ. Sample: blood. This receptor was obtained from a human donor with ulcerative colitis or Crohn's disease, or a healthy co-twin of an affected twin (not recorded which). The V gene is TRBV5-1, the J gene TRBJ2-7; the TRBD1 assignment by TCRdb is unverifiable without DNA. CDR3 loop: CASSPRTGGSYEQYF.